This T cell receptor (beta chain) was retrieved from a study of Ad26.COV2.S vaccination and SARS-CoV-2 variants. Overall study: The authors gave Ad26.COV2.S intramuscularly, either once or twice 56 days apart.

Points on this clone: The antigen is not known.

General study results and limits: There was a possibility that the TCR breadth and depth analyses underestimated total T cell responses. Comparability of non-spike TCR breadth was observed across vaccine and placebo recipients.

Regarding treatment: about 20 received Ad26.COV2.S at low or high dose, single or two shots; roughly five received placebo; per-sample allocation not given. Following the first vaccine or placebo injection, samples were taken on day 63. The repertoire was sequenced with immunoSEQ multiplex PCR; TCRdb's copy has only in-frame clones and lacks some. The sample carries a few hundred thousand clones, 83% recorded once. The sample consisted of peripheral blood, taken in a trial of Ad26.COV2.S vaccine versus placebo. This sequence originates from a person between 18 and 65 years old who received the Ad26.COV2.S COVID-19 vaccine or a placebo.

The CDR3 is CASSLLIRNTEAFF. DNA for the CDR3: TGTGCCAGTAGTCTATTGATCCGGAACACTGAAGCTTTCTTT. V usage is TRBV19 and J usage is TRBJ1-1; D unresolved. This CDR3 is built from 14 residues. V was clipped by 5 bases and J by 1 base, with 11 bases between them. The V gene's germline CDR1 is LNHDA and CDR2 SQIVND (reference sequence). The full variable domain, with the rest looked up from reference TRBV19 and TRBJ1-1, is DGGITQSPKYLFRKEGQNVTLSCEQNLNHDAMYWYRQDPGQGLRLIYYSQIVNDFQKGDIAEGYSVSREKKESFPLTVTSAQKNPTAFYLCASSLLIRNTEAFFGQGTRLTVV.